The 4 T cell receptor beta chains presented below share a single source sample, sequenced in a study of shared clonotypes between healthy human individuals. Sequencing was performed with immunoSEQ multiplex PCR; in TCRdb, only in-frame clones are kept and a portion is missing. The table records approximately 1,500,000 clones, 95% to 99% of them present only once. Sequenced: naive CD4+ T cells sorted from blood. Specified subset: CD45RA+ positively selected. Every receptor here comes from a man aged 25-45 years in good health.

This chain connects TRBV7-3 to TRBJ2-3, with D hard to call. Between the trimmed V and J ends, which lost 5 bases and 2 bases, there was a span of 14 bases. From germline, CDR1 is SGHTA and CDR2 FQGTGA. The CDR3 is 15 residues long. This chain's CDR3 is CASSRTPDNTDTQYF. In nucleotides, the CDR3 is TGTGCCAGCAGCAGGACCCCAGATAACACAGATACGCAGTATTTT.

The chain has TRBV27 and TRBJ2-7; D assignment may be TRBD1 or TRBD2 (5 bases each). CDR3 size: 11 residues. Germline CDR1 is MNHEY and CDR2 is SMNVEV (reference sequence). V was shortened by 6 bases and J by 5 bases, with 8 bases between the two germline ends. CDR3 in amino acids: CASRGDHEQYF. The CDR3 DNA sequence: TGTGCCAGCAGGGGGGACCACGAGCAGTACTTC.

The rearrangement joins TRBV7-9 to TRBJ2-7, with 11 nucleotides matching TRBD2. Germline CDR1 SEHNR, CDR2 FQNEAQ (reference sequence). The length of the CDR3 is 15 residues. The V segment lost 7 bases and the J segment 4 bases; nucleotides outside the gene matches: 9. CDR3 sequence (DNA): TGTGCCAGCACAATCTTAGCGGGAGGGGGGTACGAGCAGTACTTC. Amino acid sequence: CASTILAGGGYEQYF.

This sequence joins TRBV10-3 and TRBJ2-6, with D hard to call. The CDR3 totals 14 residues. The germline V gene has CDR1 ENHRY and CDR2 SYGVKD. V lost 8 bases and J 4 bases, leaving 12 bases between the germline ends. Written as DNA, the CDR3 is TGTGCCATCCCCCCAGGTTCGGGGGCCAACGTCCTGACTTTC. Translation: CAIPPGSGANVLTF.